The clone carrying this T cell receptor (beta chain) appeared many times. The data stem from a study of human T cells and chemical hapten exposure. Study-level information: Patients, largely female, had alopecia areata, totalis or universalis.

The library tagged individual cDNA molecules with unique molecular identifiers. TCRdb itself ran the RACE reads through MiXCR, one entry per CDR3 protein. This table holds 300,000 to 400,000 distinct CDR3 sequences, 4.5% to 6% found once. Time point meaning: pre-sensitization, week 0. Treatment: therapeutic diphenylcyclopropenone sensitization with weekly scalp DPC. Participating donors were patients with alopecia, aged 18 to 70 years, considered appropriate candidates for DPC. The CDR3 has 14 residues. In germline, CDR1 is DFQATT, CDR2 SNEGSKA (reference sequence). V trimming: 2 bases; J trimming: 2 bases; junction bases outside the gene matches: 3.

The input for sequencing was whole blood, taken in connection with sensitization to the hapten diphenylcyclopropenone (DPC). V gene TRBV20-1 combines with J gene TRBJ2-4, with 7 bases that match TRBD2. The receptor was isolated from a woman in her forties or fifties with alopecia areata. Some clones in this sample may be carry-over from other donors' samples. The CDR3 is CSARFSGTKNIQYF. The CDR3 bases are TGCAGTGCTAGATTCAGCGGGACCAAAAACATTCAGTACTTC.